The 7 T cell receptor beta chains given below trace back to one sample, sequenced in a study of regulatory T cells in long-lasting Graves disease (dated by TCRdb to 2020 to 2023). Sample time point, as interpreted from the label and publication: newly diagnosed GD, antithyroid drugs for less than 3 months. RNA was extracted from PBMCs in TRIzol for both TCR sequencing and RNA sequencing. Libraries were built with multiplex PCR. TCRdb names Illumina HiSeq 4000 as the instrument used. TCR beta libraries were built with iRepertoire HTBI primers and Arm-PCR amplification of CDR3 regions. The public reads were reprocessed in TCRdb via fastp at Q25 and MiXCR, keeping in-frame beta chains. A single entry per CDR3 protein holds the most common genes and DNA from its merged rows. A total of roughly 320,000 distinct CDR3 sequences appear in this sample, 15% to 20% of them only once. The ten largest clones capture 25% to 30% of the sample.

This sample was shared with a second study, whose subject was T cells in Graves' hyperthyroidism and ophthalmopathy.

Material: peripheral blood mononuclear cells (PBMCs), obtained at new diagnosis, from a patient treated with antithyroid drugs. These receptors originate from a man aged 40-49 years with Graves disease. Donor details come from another sample of the same person, matched by shared clones.

This clonotype has ten or more counts. The rearrangement joins TRBV6-2 or TRBV6-3 to TRBJ2-7; TRBD1 is a possible D gene (6 bases). The CDR3 sequence is 15 residues long. Deletions cut 7 bases from V and 3 bases from J, with 19 bases between. Germline CDR1 is MNHEY and CDR2 is SVGEGT. CDR3 loop: CASTQGWGSRYEQYF. Written as DNA, the CDR3 is TGTGCCAGCACCCAGGGGTGGGGAAGTCGCTACGAGCAGTACTTC.

Many counts were recorded for this clonotype. The V gene is TRBV20-1, the J gene TRBJ2-3; a possible D gene is TRBD1 (6 bases). Germline CDR1 reads DFQATT; CDR2 reads SNEGSKA (reference sequence). CDR3 length: 18 amino acids. Trimming removed 3 bases at V and 4 bases at J, with 26 bases between. The DNA for the CDR3 is TGCAGTGCTAGCACGGAGGAACACAGGGATTACGGCGCAGATACGCAGTATTTT. It is translated as CSASTEEHRDYGADTQYF.

This clonotype has a count of ten or more. J is TRBJ2-4 and V is TRBV20-1; the match to TRBD2 covers 15 bases. The trim removed 2 bases at V and 6 bases at J, leaving 2 bases unmatched. The CDR3 runs to 15 residues. The germline CDR1 and CDR2 sequences are DFQATT and SNEGSKA (reference sequence). The CDR3 is CSARPGLAGGNIQYF. CDR3 nucleotides: TGCAGTGCTAGACCGGGACTAGCGGGAGGAAACATTCAGTACTTC.

This clonotype has at least ten counts. This chain connects TRBV6-5 to TRBJ2-2; tentative D call: TRBD2 (5 bases). The CDR3 runs 14 residues. Trimming took 2 bases from V and 6 from J, leaving 10 bases between them. Germline CDR1 is MNHEY and CDR2 is SVGAGI. The CDR3 nucleotides are TGTGCCAGCAGTTACCCCGAGGGAGCCGGGGAGCTGTTTTTT. Translated: CASSYPEGAGELFF.

This clonotype was detected ten times or more. The chain links TRBV6-1 to TRBJ1-6; D gene ambiguous. Per the germline V gene, CDR1 is MNHNS and CDR2 is SASEGT. The CDR3 is 13 residues long. Trimming removed 7 bases from V and 5 bases from J, with 9 bases in between. The CDR3, as DNA: TGTGCCAGCAACTGGAACCATAATTCACCCCTCCACTTT. It specifies CASNWNHNSPLHF.

This clonotype was seen just once. The chain recombines TRBV7-3 with TRBJ2-3, with TRBD2 matching 15 bases. The CDR3 is made up of 17 amino acids. The V gene's germline CDR1 is SGHTA and CDR2 FQGTGA. V gave up 4 bases and J gave up 4 bases; unmatched junction bases: 6. As DNA, the CDR3 is TGTGCCAGCAGCTCCGGACTAGCGGGGGGGGCGCCAGATACGCAGTATTTT. Translation: CASSSGLAGGAPDTQYF.

This clonotype was seen at least ten times. The V gene is TRBV10-2, the J gene TRBJ1-2; TRBD1 matches 7 bases. V lost 1 base, J lost 6 bases, and 5 bases stayed unmatched. The CDR3 runs to 14 residues. CDR1 is WSHSY, CDR2 SAAADI, per germline. The CDR3 DNA sequence: TGCGCCAGCAGTGAGTTCGAGACAGGGAATGGCTACACCTTC. Protein: CASSEFETGNGYTF.